One and the same sample provided the 22 T cell receptor beta chains below, sequenced in a study of read filtering for tumor transcriptome and immune sequencing. This library used approximately 0.4 ug RNA and molecular barcoded adaptors spanning alpha/delta and beta/gamma chains. TCRdb itself ran the reads through MiXCR, one entry per CDR3 protein. The sample has roughly 69,000 distinct CDR3 sequences, about 15% seen once. The sequencing sample was made of a population of CD138-negative cells sorted from bone marrow. These TCRs come from a donor aged 40 or older with multiple myeloma.

The rearrangement uses TRBV20-1 and TRBJ2-3; D might be TRBD1 or TRBD2, each matching 5 bases. V shed 0 bases and J shed 4 bases, with 14 bases lying between them. The CDR3 extends over 15 amino acids. From germline, CDR1 is DFQATT and CDR2 SNEGSKA (reference sequence). CDR3 DNA sequence: TGCAGTGCTAGAGATCCCCCGGGACCACCAGATACGCAGTATTTT. Encoded protein: CSARDPPGPPDTQYF.

In regard to this clonotype: A much bigger clone sits one base away, suggesting this may be a read error. The genes are TRBV6-1 and TRBJ2-1; no reliable D call. This CDR3 is built from 11 residues. Germline CDR1 MNHNS, CDR2 SASEGT. Trimming took 7 bases from V and 10 from J, leaving 11 bases between them. The CDR3 loop reads CASTRLKEQFF. The CDR3, as DNA: TGTGCCAGCACGAGGTTGAAGGAGCAGTTCTTC.

In this sample, this clonotype turned up many times. The chain uses TRBV29-1 and TRBJ2-1; possibly TRBD2 for D (5 bases). CDR3 length: 14 amino acids. V lost 7 bases and J lost 0, with 13 bases in between. CDR1 is SQVTM, CDR2 ANQGSEA, per germline. CDR3 loop: CSGETTSSYNEQFF. Written as DNA, the CDR3 is TGCAGCGGGGAGACTACTAGCTCCTACAATGAGCAGTTCTTC.

Concerning this clonotype: A much larger clone sits a single nucleotide away, making a read error possible. The chain links TRBV28 to TRBJ2-2; tentative D call: TRBD1 (6 bases). CDR3 length: 15 amino acids. Germline V CDR1 and CDR2: MDHEN, SYDVKM. CDR3 amino acids: CASRLTGIPTWELFF. The CDR3 nucleotides read TGTGCCAGCAGACTCACAGGGATACCCACCTGGGAGCTGTTTTTT.

A remark on this clonotype: With only one base between it and a far larger clone, this is likely a read error. The chain carries TRBV12-3 or TRBV12-4 and TRBJ1-6, with D hard to call. The J call could be wrong; TRBJ1-1 is a better fit for the DNA end. The CDR3 extends over 12 amino acids. CDR3 region: CASSPRTTVAFF. The CDR3 nucleotides read TGTGCCAGCAGTCCCCGGACCACTGTAGCTTTCTTT.

This clonotype was picked up a small number of times. The rearrangement links TRBV10-3 to TRBJ2-1, with D perhaps given as TRBD1 or TRBD2 (5 bases each). Looked up from germline, CDR1 is ENHRY and CDR2 is SYGVKD. With 3 bases removed from V and 5 bases from J, the gap between germline ends came to 14 bases. The CDR3 totals 15 residues. The CDR3, as DNA: TGTGCCATCAGTGAAAGTGGGAGAGGGGACAATGAGCAGTTCTTC. Protein sequence: CAISESGRGDNEQFF.

In its sample, this clonotype was seen many times. V and J are TRBV29-1 and TRBJ2-3; 7 positions agree with TRBD1. Per the germline V gene, CDR1 is SQVTM and CDR2 is ANQGSEA. The CDR3 consists of 14 residues. Losses at the gene ends were 4 bases for V and 0 bases for J; bases not matched to a gene: 4. CDR3 sequence: CSVGLGQSTDTQYF. The CDR3 DNA reads TGCAGCGTTGGGTTGGGACAGAGCACAGATACGCAGTATTTT.

The count of this clonotype is one. This may be a read error, as it is one base from a much larger clone. Because the CDR3 is missing its conserved closing phenylalanine or tryptophan, this is likely a read error. CDR3 protein: CSAQGVLSYEQYS. In DNA, the CDR3 is TGCAGCGCCCAGGGGGTGCTCTCCTACGAGCAGTACTCC. This sequence joins TRBV29-1 and TRBJ2-7; 7 bases fit TRBD1. The CDR3 spans 13 residues. CDR1 SQVTM and CDR2 ANQGSEA come from the germline V gene. J gave up 0 bases and V 7 bases, and 6 bases lay outside the gene matches.

This chain connects TRBV20-1 to TRBJ2-7; a possible D gene is TRBD2 (5 bases). The germline V and J ends were trimmed by 4 bases and 11 bases, with 18 bases remaining between them. This CDR3 region has 12 residues. Germline assignment: CDR1 DFQATT and CDR2 SNEGSKA (reference sequence). In nucleotides, the CDR3 is TGCAGTGCTACTGGAGGTCAGCAGGAGGAGTACTTC. This sequence encodes CSATGGQQEEYF.

Here the CDR3 DNA reads TGTGCCAGTAAAAAAAAAGAGAACACTGAAGCTTTCTTT. This gives the protein CASKKKENTEAFF. This chain links TRBV6-1 with TRBJ1-1; D gene uncertain. V lost 9 bases, J lost 1 base, and 12 bases lay in between. Germline-derived CDR1 and CDR2 are MNHNS and SASEGT. The CDR3 length is 13 residues.

The table lists this clonotype with many counts. The rearrangement links TRBV7-2 to TRBJ2-7, with D perhaps matching TRBD2 (6 bases). Looked up from germline, CDR1 is SGHTA and CDR2 is FQGNSA. The CDR3 loop spans 15 amino acids. Trimming stripped 2 bases from V and 0 bases from J, with 11 bases between. In nucleotides, the CDR3 is TGTGCCAGCAGCTTACGGGGAGGTGCCTCCTACGAGCAGTACTTC. Its protein product is CASSLRGGASYEQYF.

With regard to this clonotype: This may stem from a read error, because a much larger clone lies one nucleotide away. J is TRBJ2-1 and V is TRBV6-5; 9 bases fit TRBD1. The CDR3 runs to 17 residues. Germline-derived CDR1 and CDR2 are MNHEY and SVGAGI. DNA of the CDR3: TGTGCCAGCAGTTACCCTGAGGGAACAGGGGGCTACAATGAGCTGTTCTTC. The encoded protein is CASSYPEGTGGYNELFF.

This clonotype has a count of ten or more. The chain employs TRBV28 and TRBJ2-3; 10 bases are shared with TRBD2. The trim removed 4 bases at V and 2 bases at J, leaving 6 bases unmatched. The CDR3 contains 16 residues. Germline lookup yields CDR1 MDHEN and CDR2 SYDVKM. CDR3 amino acids: CASSSGLALVTDTQYF. The CDR3 nucleotides are TGTGCCAGCAGTTCGGGACTAGCGCTAGTCACAGATACGCAGTATTTT.

This clonotype was counted at least ten times. V usage is TRBV11-3 and J usage is TRBJ2-5; D is unresolved. This CDR3 has 14 residues. V lost 1 base, J lost 2 bases, and 8 bases lay in between. The germline V gene has CDR1 SGHNT and CDR2 YENEEA. The CDR3 DNA follows: TGTGCCAGCAGCTTAGGGCCGAGACAAGAGACCCAGTACTTC. As protein: CASSLGPRQETQYF.

This clonotype was recorded many times. This sequence joins TRBV11-3 and TRBJ2-7; no clear D gene. CDR1 is SGHNT and CDR2 is YENEEA in the germline V gene. V was cut by 1 base and J by 2 bases, with 9 bases left in between. The CDR3 spans 14 residues. CDR3: CASSLAPSTYEQYF. The CDR3 DNA sequence: TGTGCCAGCAGCTTAGCCCCGTCGACCTACGAGCAGTACTTC.

Many counts were recorded for this clonotype. This chain links TRBV9 with TRBJ1-1; D gene unclear. CDR1 is SGDLS, CDR2 YYNGEE, per germline. Trimming cost V 2 bases and J 0 bases, with 11 bases left between them. This CDR3 is built from 15 residues. The CDR3 DNA reads as TGTGCCAGCAGCGTCTCCGTCGGACTGAACACTGAAGCTTTCTTT. Translated, it gives CASSVSVGLNTEAFF.

This clonotype was seen ten or more times. In nucleotides, the CDR3 is TGTGCCAGCTCCTACCTCAGGTTCACTGAAGCTTTCTTT. Translating it yields CASSYLRFTEAFF. The chain uses TRBV6-5 and TRBJ1-1; D unresolved. The germline V gene has CDR1 MNHEY and CDR2 SVGAGI. This CDR3 spans 13 amino acids. Trimming stripped 8 bases from V and 4 bases from J, with 14 bases between.

This clonotype was observed a few times. CDR3 DNA sequence: TGTGCCAGTAGTATGCCGGGGGACCCCTACGAGCAGTACTTC. The encoded protein is CASSMPGDPYEQYF. The rearrangement uses TRBV19 and TRBJ2-7; D might be TRBD2 (6 bases). The germline gives CDR1 LNHDA, CDR2 SQIVND (reference sequence). V lost 3 bases to trimming and J lost 2 bases, with 11 bases between them. The CDR3 has 14 amino acids. The complete variable domain, with remaining parts taken from reference TRBV19 and TRBJ2-7, reads DGGITQSPKYLFRKEGQNVTLSCEQNLNHDAMYWYRQDPGQGLRLIYYSQIVNDFQKGDIAEGYSVSREKKESFPLTVTSAQKNPTAFYLCASSMPGDPYEQYFGPGTRLTVT.

This clonotype was counted at least ten times. The rearrangement uses TRBV19 and TRBJ2-2; the D is unclear. Per the germline V gene, CDR1 is LNHDA and CDR2 is SQIVND (reference sequence). With 6 bases removed from V and 7 bases from J, the gap between germline ends came to 18 bases. The CDR3 consists of 15 residues. The CDR3 is CASRLTHGPIGELFF. In DNA form, the CDR3 reads TGTGCCAGTAGACTAACCCACGGTCCCATCGGGGAGCTGTTTTTT.

Ten or more counts support this clonotype. V gene TRBV20-1 combines with J gene TRBJ2-7, with D perhaps matching TRBD2 (5 bases). The CDR3 has 13 amino acids. V lost 1 base and J 2 bases, leaving 9 bases between the germline ends. The germline V gene has CDR1 DFQATT and CDR2 SNEGSKA (reference sequence). CDR3 residues: CSARAGITYEQYF. The CDR3 DNA is TGCAGTGCTAGAGCGGGAATAACCTACGAGCAGTACTTC.

This clonotype was seen at least ten times. The rearrangement links TRBV7-3 to TRBJ1-1; no definite D call. The germline V gene has CDR1 SGHTA and CDR2 FQGTGA. V was pared by 1 base and J by 3 bases, with 6 bases between. The length of the CDR3 is 13 residues. The CDR3 is CASSLNSYTEAFF. The CDR3 DNA reads TGTGCCAGCAGCTTAAATTCGTACACTGAAGCTTTCTTT.

This clonotype was seen ten or more times. The chain employs TRBV12-3 or TRBV12-4 and TRBJ2-3, with TRBD2 as a possible D gene (5 bases). The V end lost 2 bases, the J end lost 0 bases, and 6 bases lay between the germline ends. This CDR3 has 14 residues. Here the CDR3 reads CASSLRGSTDTQYF. The CDR3 region has the DNA TGTGCCAGCAGTTTAAGAGGGAGCACAGATACGCAGTATTTT.